This T cell receptor (beta chain) was sequenced during a study of blood T cell repertoires in COVID-19. Using immunoSEQ multiplex PCR, the repertoire was profiled, and TCRdb retains in-frame clones only, with some absent. Of about 58,000 clones listed, over 75% are singletons. Germline CDR1 is SGHDT and CDR2 is YYEEEE. This CDR3 comprises 16 residues. Between the trimmed V and J ends, which lost 3 bases and 2 bases, there was a span of 17 bases. This TCR was sampled from a man aged 60 to 69 with COVID-19, enrolled during active disease. The rearrangement uses TRBV5-6 and TRBJ2-5, with a weak D call TRBD1 (7 bases). What was sequenced was peripheral blood. CDR3 sequence reads: CASSSAGTDGQETQYF. Written as DNA, the CDR3 is TGTGCCAGCAGCTCCGCGGGGACAGATGGTCAAGAGACCCAGTACTTC.